The 23 T cell receptor beta chains reported below all come from one sample, sequenced in a study of cytomegalovirus exposure and HLA in healthy donors. Primers for the PCR totalled 60 Vbeta and 13 Jbeta. Data came from immunoSEQ multiplex PCR; TCRdb stores just in-frame clones and leaves some out. Of roughly 200,000 clones in the sample, roughly 85% are singletons; the top ten hold roughly 4.5%. The sequencing input was PBMCs. These receptors all stem from a woman younger than 45 in good health and CMV-seropositive.

This chain connects TRBV9 to TRBJ2-7; 7 bases agree with TRBD1. Per germline, CDR1 SGDLS and CDR2 YYNGEE. The CDR3 contains 15 residues. V gave up 4 bases and J gave up 3 bases; unmatched junction bases: 10. The CDR3 bases are TGTGCCAGCAGCCCAAGACAGGGCGTGATCTACGAGCAGTACTTC. Protein product: CASSPRQGVIYEQYF.

The chain links TRBV29-1 to TRBJ1-1, with 9 bases fitting TRBD1. CDR3 size: 14 residues. Germline V gene data show CDR1 as SQVTM and CDR2 as ANQGSEA. V lost 0 bases and J lost 1; bases outside the gene matches: 0. The chain's CDR3 is CSVEEGQGNTEAFF. In nucleotides, the CDR3 is TGCAGCGTTGAAGAGGGACAGGGGAACACTGAAGCTTTCTTT.

The chain recombines TRBV9 with TRBJ2-5; TRBD1 matches 8 bases. In germline, CDR1 is SGDLS, CDR2 YYNGEE. With 0 bases clipped from V and 2 bases from J, the junction kept 3 bases outside the gene matches. This CDR3 spans 15 amino acids. CDR3 region: CASSVGRDRQETQYF. The DNA for the CDR3 is TGTGCCAGCAGCGTAGGAAGGGACAGGCAAGAGACCCAGTACTTC. Full variable domain (outside the CDR3, taken from reference TRBV9 and TRBJ2-5): DSGVTQTPKHLITATGQRVTLRCSPRSGDLSVYWYQQSLDQGLQFLIQYYNGEERAKGNILERFSAQQFPDLHSELNLSSLELGDSALYFCASSVGRDRQETQYFGPGTRLLVL.

This chain joins TRBV28 and TRBJ2-4; D remains ambiguous. CDR1 MDHEN and CDR2 SYDVKM come from the germline V gene. The CDR3 runs 17 residues. Trimming took 5 bases from V and 0 from J, leaving 17 bases between them. The CDR3 DNA sequence: TGTGCCAGCAGTATTCGCGGCCTAACTCTAGCCAAAAACATTCAGTACTTC. It codes for CASSIRGLTLAKNIQYF.

V and J are TRBV5-4 and TRBJ2-7; maybe TRBD1 (6 bases). V gave up 1 base and J gave up 4 bases, with 18 bases separating them. Germline CDR1 and CDR2: SGHNT and YYREEE (reference sequence). This CDR3 contains 16 residues. For the CDR3, the DNA is TGTGCCAGCAGCTTGATGCAGGGGCGGGCGGTGTACGAGCAGTACTTC. It codes for CASSLMQGRAVYEQYF.

This chain links TRBV18 with TRBJ1-2, with D unclear. CDR1 and CDR2 (germline): KGHSH, LQKENI. Between the trimmed V and J ends, which lost 3 bases and 5 bases, there was a span of 16 bases. This CDR3 spans 15 amino acids. The CDR3 sequence is CASSPEGQLGYGYTF. The DNA for the CDR3 is TGTGCCAGCTCACCGGAGGGCCAGCTAGGGTATGGCTACACCTTC.

V usage is TRBV10-3 and J usage is TRBJ2-7; 7 bases fit TRBD1. CDR3 length equals 11 residues. Trimming at V came to 6 bases and at J to 4 bases, leaving 0 bases not matched to a gene. The germline gives CDR1 ENHRY, CDR2 SYGVKD. CDR3 sequence (DNA): TGTGCCATCAGACAGGGGTACGAGCAGTACTTC. It codes for CAIRQGYEQYF.

This clone appeared a few times. The chain couples TRBV5-6 to TRBJ2-4; 11 bases match TRBD2. J was trimmed by 6 bases and V by 4 bases; bases with no gene match: 6. This CDR3 region has 15 residues. Germline CDR1 reads SGHDT; CDR2 reads YYEEEE. The CDR3 loop reads CASSDTGTSGNIQYF. CDR3 nucleotides: TGTGCCAGCAGCGACACCGGGACTAGCGGAAACATTCAGTACTTC.

The V and J genes are TRBV5-6 and TRBJ2-1; 11 bases agree with TRBD1. The CDR3 is 15 amino acids. Germline CDR1 reads SGHDT; CDR2 reads YYEEEE. V lost 3 bases, J lost 4 bases, and 3 bases stayed unmatched. The CDR3 spells CASSSGQGAYNEQFF. CDR3 in DNA: TGTGCCAGCAGCTCCGGACAGGGGGCTTACAATGAGCAGTTCTTC.

V is TRBV5-1 and J is TRBJ2-7; maybe TRBD2 (6 bases). V was clipped by 4 bases and J by 6 bases, with 17 bases between them. CDR1 and CDR2 from the germline V gene are SGHRS and YFSETQ. This CDR3 is 14 amino acids long. The CDR3 DNA reads TGCGCCAGCAGCGCTACTAGCAATCCCGTCGAGCAGTACTTC. Translated: CASSATSNPVEQYF.

The chain combines TRBV5-4 with TRBJ2-2, with 9 nucleotides matching TRBD2. J lost 7 bases, V lost 5 bases, and 9 bases had no gene match. This CDR3 contains 15 residues. Germline V gene sequence: CDR1 SGHNT, CDR2 YYREEE (reference sequence). CDR3 protein: CASSDWRGGIGELFF. The CDR3 bases are TGTGCCAGCAGTGACTGGCGGGGGGGCATCGGGGAGCTGTTTTTT.

The chain couples TRBV5-6 to TRBJ1-2, with D possibly TRBD1 on 6 matching bases. Germline CDR1 SGHDT, CDR2 YYEEEE. V was trimmed by 0 bases and J by 3 bases, leaving 12 bases between them. The CDR3 has 15 residues. DNA for the CDR3: TGTGCCAGCAGCTTGGGACAGGATTGGGACTATGGCTACACCTTC. It is translated as CASSLGQDWDYGYTF.

The chain links TRBV7-2 to TRBJ2-3; possibly TRBD2 for D (6 bases). The length of the CDR3 is 15 residues. Looked up from germline, CDR1 is SGHTA and CDR2 is FQGNSA. The ends were cut back, 6 bases at V and 1 base at J, with 14 bases in the middle. CDR3 amino acids: CASRYGGSGTDTQYF. The DNA for the CDR3 is TGTGCCAGCAGATACGGGGGATCTGGCACAGATACGCAGTATTTT.

This chain connects TRBV2 to TRBJ2-7; the D gene is possibly TRBD1 (6 bases). The CDR3 runs 13 residues. V lost 1 base and J 3 bases, leaving 7 bases between the germline ends. Germline CDR1 reads SNHLY; CDR2 reads FYNNEI. The CDR3: CASSEDRDYEQYF. DNA of the CDR3: TGTGCCAGCAGTGAAGACAGGGACTACGAGCAGTACTTC.

The V gene is TRBV19, the J gene TRBJ1-2, with TRBD1 identical over 8 bases. The germline V gene has CDR1 LNHDA and CDR2 SQIVND (reference sequence). V shed 7 bases, J shed 6 bases, and the junction held 19 bases outside the gene matches. The CDR3 consists of 17 residues. In nucleotides, the CDR3 is TGTGCCAGTACCCACCCCGGGACAGGAGGTGACTTAGATGGCTACACCTTC. As protein: CASTHPGTGGDLDGYTF.

The chain uses TRBV29-1 and TRBJ2-7, with D possibly being TRBD1 (5 bases). The CDR3 length is 14 residues. V was shortened by 7 bases and J by 0 bases, with 16 bases between the two germline ends. The germline CDR1 and CDR2 sequences are SQVTM and ANQGSEA. The CDR3 protein is CSAGQTGLSYEQYF. As DNA, the CDR3 is TGCAGCGCCGGACAAACAGGTCTCTCCTACGAGCAGTACTTC.

This sequence joins TRBV10-2 and TRBJ2-3; 9 bases align to TRBD2. V trimming: 7 bases; J trimming: 7 bases; junction bases outside the gene matches: 15. The CDR3 has 16 amino acids. The germline CDR1 and CDR2 sequences are WSHSY and SAAADI. CDR3 sequence reads: CASITGASGTLHTQYF. In DNA form, the CDR3 reads TGCGCCAGCATCACGGGGGCTAGCGGGACACTCCATACGCAGTATTTT.

The chain employs TRBV5-1 and TRBJ2-1; TRBD2 agrees at 7 bases. The CDR3 runs to 15 residues. J lost 3 bases, V lost 0 bases, and 3 bases had no gene match. From germline, CDR1 is SGHRS and CDR2 YFSETQ. The CDR3 here is CASSLGSGVYNEQFF. In nucleotides, the CDR3 is TGCGCCAGCAGCTTGGGAAGCGGGGTCTACAATGAGCAGTTCTTC.

The chain is built from TRBV19 and TRBJ1-5; 11 bases match TRBD1. This CDR3 is built from 17 residues. CDR1 and CDR2 from the germline V gene are LNHDA and SQIVND (reference sequence). The V and J ends lost 7 bases and 4 bases, in that order; junction bases with no gene match: 12. This CDR3 reads CASTIRTGTGGNQPQHF. The CDR3 region has the DNA TGTGCCAGTACCATAAGAACCGGGACAGGGGGAAATCAGCCCCAGCATTTT.

The chain employs TRBV25-1 and TRBJ1-3; D is possibly TRBD1 (5 bases). CDR1 MGHDK and CDR2 SYGVNS come from the germline V gene. This CDR3 spans 15 amino acids. Deletions cut 7 bases from V and 0 bases from J, with 13 bases between. CDR3 in DNA: TGTGCCAGCATCGACGGGGGGAGCTCTGGAAACACCATATATTTT. Translating gives CASIDGGSSGNTIYF.

V usage is TRBV7-2 and J usage is TRBJ2-5; 10 bases map to TRBD1. The germline CDR1 and CDR2 sequences are SGHTA and FQGNSA. CDR3 length: 15 amino acids. The junction had 8 bases not matched to a gene; V was cut back by 5 bases and J by 5 bases. The CDR3 DNA reads as TGTGCCAGCAGCCGACAGGGGGCTGGGAGGGAGACCCAGTACTTC. It is translated as CASSRQGAGRETQYF.

This chain uses TRBV5-8 with TRBJ1-3, with no clear D. CDR1 is SGHTS, CDR2 YDEGEE, per germline. V lost 2 bases to trimming and J lost 8 bases, with 23 bases between them. The CDR3 loop spans 17 amino acids. CDR3 bases: TGTGCCAGCAGCTTAGGGTTGAGGGAGGCCCTAGAAGACACCATATATTTT. It is translated as CASSLGLREALEDTIYF.

In the case of this clone: Because it lacks the conserved phenylalanine or tryptophan at the end, this CDR3 is likely a read error. The DNA is left out, because the CDR3 cannot be placed on it with certainty; the CDR3 is given as TCRdb lists it. J is TRBJ2-7 and V is TRBV5-5; whether TRBD2, the table's D call, matches the DNA was not checked. Germline lookup yields CDR1 SGHKS and CDR2 YYEKEE (reference sequence). The CDR3 adds up to 13 amino acids, both ends counted. CDR3 amino acids: CASSLEISGIYRY.